The rows below give T cell receptor beta chains drawn from one sample of a study of CD8+CD57+ T cells in acquired aplastic anemia. In TCRdb, the reads were re-called with MiXCR into one record per CDR3 protein. The repertoire holds under 200,000 distinct CDR3 sequences, 45% to 50% seen once, with about 31% in the top ten. The source material was sorted CD4+, CD8+, or CD8+CD57+ T cells (not recorded which) from PBMCs. All receptors come from a human donor with aplastic anemia. The CDR3 runs from the conserved cysteine through the conserved F or W. D genes are given only for firm matches. The size field is filled for only some rows; it gives once, few, many or a size class.

J,V,size,D,DNA,CDR3
TRBJ2-5,TRBV24-1,.,.,TGTGCCACCAGTGACACCCGGACGTTACCCACCCAAGAGACCCAGTACTTC,CATSDTRTLPTQETQYF
TRBJ1-1,TRBV2,.,.,TGTGCCAGCACAGTCATGAACACTGAAGCTTTCTTT,CASTVMNTEAFF
TRBJ2-3,TRBV15,.,.,TGTGCCACCAGCAGTGCGATTTACGCTAGCACAGATACGCAGTATTTT,CATSSAIYASTDTQYF
TRBJ2-3,TRBV19,.,TRBD2,TGTGCCAGTGAAACCGGGACTAGCGGGTCAGATACGCAGTATTTT,CASETGTSGSDTQYF
TRBJ2-1,TRBV29-1,.,TRBD2,TGCAGCGTTGCCGGGACTAGCGGGAGGGCGGGATACAATGAGCAGTTCTTC,CSVAGTSGRAGYNEQFF
TRBJ2-2,TRBV19,many,.,TGTGCCAGTACCCAAGCAGGGGCCAACACCGGGGAGCTGTTTTTT,CASTQAGANTGELFF
TRBJ1-1,TRBV7-8,.,.,TGTGCCAGCAGCACAGGGTTGGCGACTGAAGCTTTCTTT,CASSTGLATEAFF
TRBJ1-4,TRBV10-3,few,TRBD1,TGTGCCATCAGTGGCCGGGACAGGGGGCTGTCTAATGAAAAACTGTTTTTT,CAISGRDRGLSNEKLFF
TRBJ1-3,TRBV20-1,.,.,TGCAGTGCCAGGGGAGGGGAGTCGGGAAACACCATATATTTT,CSARGGESGNTIYF
TRBJ1-5,TRBV11-3,.,TRBD1,TGTGCCAGCAGCCTCACCGGGACAGGCAATCAGCCCCAGCATTTT,CASSLTGTGNQPQHF
TRBJ2-2,TRBV7-9,.,TRBD1,TGTGCCCACAGGGGGGTTACCGGGGAGCTGTTTTTT,CAHRGVTGELFF
TRBJ2-1,TRBV20-1,.,.,TGCAGTGCTAGGGGGGCGGCACGTACGGATGAGCAGTTCTTC,CSARGAARTDEQFF
TRBJ1-2,TRBV6-4,.,.,TGTGCCAGTCTATTGTGCCTAACAGTCTATGGCTACACCTTC,CASLLCLTVYGYTF
TRBJ2-7,TRBV29-1,.,.,TGCAGCGCCCTGGTGACATTCCAGGAGCAGTACTTC,CSALVTFQEQYF
TRBJ1-1,TRBV20-1,.,.,TGCAGTGCTAGATGGCACAGGGTTGGCACTGAAGCTTTCTTT,CSARWHRVGTEAFF
TRBJ2-1,TRBV5-8,many,TRBD2,TGTGCCAGCAGCTTGGCCGGGGAGGGGAACTACAATGAGCAGTTCTTC,CASSLAGEGNYNEQFF
TRBJ1-1,TRBV7-8,once,TRBD1,TGTGCCAGCAGTGCCCAGGGGGGAACTGAAGCTTTCTTT,CASSAQGGTEAFF
TRBJ2-3,TRBV10-3,.,TRBD1,TGTGCCATCAGTGAGTCGAGGGACAGGGTAACCACAGATACGCAGTATTTT,CAISESRDRVTTDTQYF
TRBJ2-5,TRBV2,.,TRBD1,TGTGCCACTTATATGTTCGACCGGGACAGGGGCCAAGAGACCCAGTACTTC,CATYMFDRDRGQETQYF
TRBJ1-1,TRBV7-9,many,.,TGTGCCAGCAGTTGGAGGGTGAACGAAGCTTTCTTT,CASSWRVNEAFF
TRBJ1-1,TRBV9,many,.,TGTGCCAGCAGCGTAGTCTGGCAGGGTGCGGCTGAAGCTTTCTTT,CASSVVWQGAAEAFF
TRBJ2-7,TRBV20-1,.,.,TGCAGTGCCCGGGCCGACCTTTCCTACGAGCAGTACTTC,CSARADLSYEQYF
TRBJ2-3,TRBV24-1,many,TRBD2,TGTGCCACCAGTGATGAGGCGGGAGGGGCAGATACGCAGTATTTT,CATSDEAGGADTQYF
TRBJ1-1,TRBV10-2,.,.,TGCGCCAGCAGTGAGTCGACAGGAGGTGGGAACACTGAAGCTTTCTTC,CASSESTGGGNTEAFF
TRBJ1-2,TRBV6-2/TRBV6-3,few,.,TGTGCCAGCAGTCCAGACAATCGCTATGGCTACACCTTC,CASSPDNRYGYTF
TRBJ2-7,TRBV5-6,many,TRBD1,TGTGCCAGCAGCCCGCCCAGACAGGGATACGAGCAGTACTTC,CASSPPRQGYEQYF
TRBJ1-6,TRBV6-5,many,TRBD1,TGTGCCAGCAGTTTAACAGGGGGCAATTCACCCCTCCACTTT,CASSLTGGNSPLHF
TRBJ2-3,TRBV11-2,.,TRBD2,TGTGCCAGCAGCTTTATACTAGCGGGAGATCAGGTAGATACGCAGTATTTT,CASSFILAGDQVDTQYF
TRBJ2-1,TRBV12-3/TRBV12-4,.,.,TGTGCCAGCAGTTTGGTACTAGCAGGCTCCTACAATGAGCAGTTCTTC,CASSLVLAGSYNEQFF
TRBJ1-1,TRBV29-1,once,.,TGCAGCGTCCTTGCTCACACTGAAGCTTTCTTT,CSVLAHTEAFF
TRBJ1-2,TRBV4-1,.,.,TGCGCCAGCAGCCAAGTTCTGGAGATCTATGGCTACACCTTC,CASSQVLEIYGYTF
TRBJ2-7,TRBV19,.,.,TGTGCCAGTAGTATGGCGGACCAGCAGTACTTC,CASSMADQQYF
TRBJ1-6,TRBV7-2,.,.,TGTGCCAGCAGCTCGCAGGGAGAAAATTCACCCCTCCACTTT,CASSSQGENSPLHF
TRBJ2-2,TRBV10-3,.,TRBD1,TGTGCCATCAGGGGGACAGGGGGCGACACCGGGGAGCTGTTTTTT,CAIRGTGGDTGELFF
TRBJ1-1,TRBV11-3,many,.,TGTGCCAGCAGCTTAGAGGGCGGGGGTGAAGCTTTCTTT,CASSLEGGGEAFF
TRBJ2-7,TRBV20-1,.,.,TGCAGTGCTAGGGGTCCGACGACCTTCTACGAGCAGTACTTC,CSARGPTTFYEQYF
TRBJ1-5,TRBV15,many,.,TGTGCCACCAGCGATAGAATGCTGGGCCAGCCCCAGCATTTT,CATSDRMLGQPQHF
TRBJ2-1,TRBV28,.,TRBD1,TGTGCCAGCAGTTCAGGCAGGGGGCACAACAATGAGCAGTTCTTC,CASSSGRGHNNEQFF
TRBJ2-1,TRBV6-1,many,.,TGTGCCAGCAGTAAGCCACAGTACAATGAGCAGTTCTTC,CASSKPQYNEQFF
TRBJ1-2,TRBV6-1,many,.,TGTGCCAGCAGCCTCGAGGGGTGGGCCTACACCTTC,CASSLEGWAYTF
TRBJ2-2,TRBV2,.,TRBD2,TGTGCCAGCAGTGAAGAGCGGGAGACCGGGGAGCTGTTTTTT,CASSEERETGELFF
TRBJ2-5,TRBV7-8,.,.,TGTGCCAGCAGCTTAGTCAGGCAAGAGACCCAGTACTTC,CASSLVRQETQYF
TRBJ2-1,TRBV7-3,.,TRBD2,TGTGCCAGCAGCCCCGGGGGGTTAGCCTACAATGAGCAGTTCTTC,CASSPGGLAYNEQFF
TRBJ1-6,TRBV12-3/TRBV12-4,.,TRBD1,TGTGCCAGCAGCTTCAACAGGGGAGGATCACCCCTCCACTTT,CASSFNRGGSPLHF
TRBJ2-7,TRBV7-9,few,TRBD2,TGTGCCAGCAGCTTGATAAGGGAGGGTGCCGAGCAGTACTTC,CASSLIREGAEQYF
TRBJ2-1,TRBV19,.,TRBD2,TGTGCCAGTAGTATCGGGGGGGGCTCCTACAATGAGCAGTTCTTC,CASSIGGGSYNEQFF
TRBJ2-1,TRBV9,.,.,TGTGCCAGCAGCGTAGACGGTTATGGTGCATTCAGCTCCTACAATGAGCAGTTCTTC,CASSVDGYGAFSSYNEQFF
TRBJ1-2,TRBV10-3,few,.,TGTGCCATCAGTGTTCAGAATAGAGGCTATGGCTACACCTTC,CAISVQNRGYGYTF